The clone carrying this T cell receptor beta chain showed up just a few times. The target antigen is unknown. TCRdb passed the 5' RACE reads through MiXCR, listing each CDR3 protein once. The sample consists of some 560,000 distinct CDR3 sequences, over 8.5% of them appearing once. The data stem from a study of identical twins. Study-level findings and limits: When twins shared out-of-frame alpha sequences, those sequences had excess low generation probability. Zero-insertion analyses were open to partial confounding by invariant MAIT and iNKT cells.

This CDR3 comprises 14 residues. CDR1 SGHTA and CDR2 FQGNSA come from the germline V gene. The germline V and J ends were trimmed by 4 bases and 2 bases, with 11 bases remaining between them. Separately, the same data were catalogued under a study of yellow fever vaccine responses in identical twins.

This sequence joins TRBV7-2 and TRBJ2-5; D may be TRBD2 (6 bases). This receptor was identified in a woman aged 18-35 years in good health. The sample consisted of PBMCs. The CDR3 region is CASSYGTYQETQYF. The CDR3, as DNA: TGTGCCAGCAGCTATGGGACTTATCAAGAGACCCAGTACTTC.